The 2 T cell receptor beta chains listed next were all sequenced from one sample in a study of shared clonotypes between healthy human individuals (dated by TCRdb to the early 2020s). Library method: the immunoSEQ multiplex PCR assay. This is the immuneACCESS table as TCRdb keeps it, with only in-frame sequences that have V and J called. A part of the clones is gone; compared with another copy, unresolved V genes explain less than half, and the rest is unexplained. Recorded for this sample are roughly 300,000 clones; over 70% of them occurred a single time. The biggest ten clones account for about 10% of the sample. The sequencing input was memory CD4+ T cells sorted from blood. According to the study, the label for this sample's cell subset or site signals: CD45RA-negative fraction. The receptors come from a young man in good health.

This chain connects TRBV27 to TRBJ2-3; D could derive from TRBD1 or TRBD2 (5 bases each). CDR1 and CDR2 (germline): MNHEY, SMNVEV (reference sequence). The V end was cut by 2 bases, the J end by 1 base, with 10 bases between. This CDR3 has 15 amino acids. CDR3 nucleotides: TGTGCCAGCAGTTTACTGGGGGTGGGCACAGATACGCAGTATTTT. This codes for CASSLLGVGTDTQYF.

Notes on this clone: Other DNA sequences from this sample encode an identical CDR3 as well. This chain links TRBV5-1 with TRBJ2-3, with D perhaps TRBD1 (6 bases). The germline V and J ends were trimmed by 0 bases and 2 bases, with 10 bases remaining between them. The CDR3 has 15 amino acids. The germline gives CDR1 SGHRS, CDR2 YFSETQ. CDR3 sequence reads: CASSLEGQTTDTQYF. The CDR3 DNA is TGCGCCAGCAGCTTGGAGGGACAAACCACAGATACGCAGTATTTT.